This T cell receptor (beta chain) is from a study of T cell responses to AZD1222 COVID-19 vaccine. Study results and limitations: Clonal diversity was possibly underestimated, and the donors were mostly white British, with more females.

A remark on this clone: Its antigen is not identified. The junction differs from germline at one of its ends, possibly a read error.

Libraries were prepared by immunoSEQ multiplex PCR; TCRdb keeps only in-frame clonotypes and omits some of them. The sample has about 130,000 clones, roughly 86% seen once. This CDR3 is built from 17 residues. Germline-derived CDR1 and CDR2 are SSHAT and FNYEAQ (reference sequence). This rearrangement joins TRBV7-7 to TRBJ2-2; 12 bases align to TRBD1. The sequence derives from an adult in good health. Sample: peripheral blood, taken on day 0 of AZD1222 vaccination. The CDR3 DNA is TGTGCTAGCAGCTCGACGGCGGGACAGGGGGCTTCCGGGGAGCTGTTTTTT. It yields the protein CASSSTAGQGASGELFF.